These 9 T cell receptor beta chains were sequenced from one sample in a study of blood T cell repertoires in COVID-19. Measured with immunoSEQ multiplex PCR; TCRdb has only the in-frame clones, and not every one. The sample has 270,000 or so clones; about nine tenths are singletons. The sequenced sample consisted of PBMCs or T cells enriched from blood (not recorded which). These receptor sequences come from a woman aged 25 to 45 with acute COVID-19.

CDR3 in amino acids: CASSLRLAGLVEQYF. In nucleotides, the CDR3 is TGTGCCAGTAGTCTCCGACTAGCGGGATTGGTCGAGCAGTACTTC. The chain uses TRBV19 and TRBJ2-7, with TRBD2 matching 11 bases. Germline lookup yields CDR1 LNHDA and CDR2 SQIVND (reference sequence). The CDR3 spans 15 residues. The V gene end was trimmed by 5 bases and the J gene end by 6 bases; junction bases not matched to a gene: 9.

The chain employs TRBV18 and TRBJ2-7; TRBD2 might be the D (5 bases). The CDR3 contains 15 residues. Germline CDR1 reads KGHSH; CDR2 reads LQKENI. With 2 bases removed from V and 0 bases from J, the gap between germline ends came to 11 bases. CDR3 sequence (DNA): TGTGCCAGCTCACCAGGGTCGGGAAACTCCTACGAGCAGTACTTC. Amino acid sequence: CASSPGSGNSYEQYF.

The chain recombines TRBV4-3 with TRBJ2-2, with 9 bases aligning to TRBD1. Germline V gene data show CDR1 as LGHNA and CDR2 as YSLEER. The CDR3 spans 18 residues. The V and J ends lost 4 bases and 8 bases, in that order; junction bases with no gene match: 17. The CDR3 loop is CASSRSQGAQGMTGELFF. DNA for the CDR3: TGCGCCAGCAGCCGATCACAGGGGGCCCAGGGGATGACTGGGGAGCTGTTTTTT.

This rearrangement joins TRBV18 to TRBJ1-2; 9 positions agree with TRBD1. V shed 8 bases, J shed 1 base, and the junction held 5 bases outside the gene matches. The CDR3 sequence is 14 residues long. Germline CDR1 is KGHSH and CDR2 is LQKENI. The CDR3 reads CASRTTGGNYGYTF. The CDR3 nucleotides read TGTGCCAGCCGTACGACAGGGGGTAACTATGGCTACACCTTC.

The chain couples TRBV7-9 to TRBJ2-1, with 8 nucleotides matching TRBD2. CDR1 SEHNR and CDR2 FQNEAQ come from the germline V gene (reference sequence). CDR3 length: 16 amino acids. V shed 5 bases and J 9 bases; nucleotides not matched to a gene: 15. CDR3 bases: TGTGCCAGCAGCCCCTCGGGCCTAGCGGGTGGGGGTGAGCAGTTCTTC. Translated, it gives CASSPSGLAGGGEQFF.

CDR3 protein: CASSTGSYEQYF. The CDR3 bases are TGTGCCAGCAGTACAGGGTCCTACGAGCAGTACTTC. The gene calls are TRBV6-5 and TRBJ2-7, with D possibly TRBD1 on 6 matching bases. Germline V gene sequence: CDR1 MNHEY, CDR2 SVGAGI. The CDR3 has 12 amino acids. The germline V and J ends were trimmed by 5 bases and 1 base, with 6 bases remaining between them.

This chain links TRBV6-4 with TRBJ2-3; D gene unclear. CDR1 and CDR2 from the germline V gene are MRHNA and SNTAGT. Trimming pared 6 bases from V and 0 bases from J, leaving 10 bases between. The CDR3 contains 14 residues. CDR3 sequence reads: CASRAQASTDTQYF. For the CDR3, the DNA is TGTGCCAGCAGGGCCCAAGCGAGCACAGATACGCAGTATTTT.

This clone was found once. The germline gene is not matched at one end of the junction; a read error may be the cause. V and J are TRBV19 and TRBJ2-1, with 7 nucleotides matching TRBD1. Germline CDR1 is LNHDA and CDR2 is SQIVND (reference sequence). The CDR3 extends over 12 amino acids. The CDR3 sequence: CASSGQGEPKIF. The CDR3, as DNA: TGTGCCAGTAGTGGGCAGGGGGAGCCCAAGATCTTC.

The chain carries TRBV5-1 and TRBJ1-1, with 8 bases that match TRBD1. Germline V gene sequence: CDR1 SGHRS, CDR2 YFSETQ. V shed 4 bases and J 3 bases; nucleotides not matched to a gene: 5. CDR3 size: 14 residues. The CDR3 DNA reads TGCGCCAGCAGCGTGCAGGGGGCGGACACTGAAGCTTTCTTT. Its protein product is CASSVQGADTEAFF.